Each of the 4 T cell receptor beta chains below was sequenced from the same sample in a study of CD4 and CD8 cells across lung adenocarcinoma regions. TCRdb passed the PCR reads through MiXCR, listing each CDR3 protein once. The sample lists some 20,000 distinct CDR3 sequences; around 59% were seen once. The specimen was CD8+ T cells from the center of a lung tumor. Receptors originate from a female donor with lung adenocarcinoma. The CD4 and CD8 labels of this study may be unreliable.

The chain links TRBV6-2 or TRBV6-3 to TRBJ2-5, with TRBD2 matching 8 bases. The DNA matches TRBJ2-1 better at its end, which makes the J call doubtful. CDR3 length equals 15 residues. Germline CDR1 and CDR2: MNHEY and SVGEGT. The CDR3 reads CASKPVLAGFREQFF. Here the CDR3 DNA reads TGTGCCAGCAAGCCGGTCTTAGCGGGGTTCAGGGAGCAGTTCTTC.

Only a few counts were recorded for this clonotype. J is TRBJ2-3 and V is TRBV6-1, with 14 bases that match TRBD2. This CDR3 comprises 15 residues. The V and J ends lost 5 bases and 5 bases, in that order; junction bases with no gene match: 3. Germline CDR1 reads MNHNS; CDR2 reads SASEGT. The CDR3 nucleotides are TGTGCCAGCAGTCGGACTAGCGGGGGGCTAGATACGCAGTATTTT. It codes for CASSRTSGGLDTQYF.

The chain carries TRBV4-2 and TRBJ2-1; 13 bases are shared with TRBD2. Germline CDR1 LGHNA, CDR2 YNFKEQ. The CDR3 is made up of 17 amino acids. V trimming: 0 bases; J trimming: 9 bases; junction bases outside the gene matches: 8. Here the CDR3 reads CASSQEPGLAGVSEQFF. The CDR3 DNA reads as TGTGCCAGCAGCCAAGAACCAGGACTAGCGGGAGTGTCTGAGCAGTTCTTC.

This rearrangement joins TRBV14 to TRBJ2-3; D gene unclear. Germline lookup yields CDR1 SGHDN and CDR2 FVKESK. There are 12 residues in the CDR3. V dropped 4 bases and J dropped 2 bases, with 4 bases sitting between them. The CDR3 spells CASSPFTDTQYF. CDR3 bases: TGTGCCAGCAGCCCTTTCACAGATACGCAGTATTTT.